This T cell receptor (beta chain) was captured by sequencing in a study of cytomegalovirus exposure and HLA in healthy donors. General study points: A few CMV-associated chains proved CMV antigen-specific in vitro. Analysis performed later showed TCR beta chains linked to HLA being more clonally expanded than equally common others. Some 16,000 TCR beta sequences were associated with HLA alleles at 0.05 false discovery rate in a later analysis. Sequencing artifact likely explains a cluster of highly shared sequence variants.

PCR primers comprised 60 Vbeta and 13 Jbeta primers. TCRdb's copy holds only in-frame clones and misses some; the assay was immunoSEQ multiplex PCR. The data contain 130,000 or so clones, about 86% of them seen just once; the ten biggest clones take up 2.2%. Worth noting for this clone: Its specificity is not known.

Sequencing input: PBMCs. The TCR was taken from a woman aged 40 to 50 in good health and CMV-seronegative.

DNA for the CDR3: TGTGCCAGTAGTGAACCGGGACAGGTTAGAGCTTTCTTT. The encoded protein is CASSEPGQVRAFF. The chain has TRBV19 and TRBJ1-1, with 8 bases aligning to TRBD1. The CDR3 extends over 13 amino acids. Trimming removed 5 bases from V and 10 bases from J; junction bases left unmatched: 9. Germline V lookup: CDR1 LNHDA, CDR2 SQIVND (reference sequence). Full variable domain (missing parts from reference TRBV19 and TRBJ1-1): DGGITQSPKYLFRKEGQNVTLSCEQNLNHDAMYWYRQDPGQGLRLIYYSQIVNDFQKGDIAEGYSVSREKKESFPLTVTSAQKNPTAFYLCASSEPGQVRAFFGQGTRLTVV.